This T cell receptor (beta chain) emerged from a study of T cell repertoires in cytomegalovirus infection. On the study more broadly: Carrying CMV and the relevant HLA type showed in public TCR beta signatures. Overall study results and limits: Cumulative frequency (of public TCR beta family members) identified carriers of CMV plus the relevant HLA.

This clonotype was counted between two and nine times. The antigen is unknown. TCRdb reprocessed the reads with MiXCR, giving one entry per CDR3 protein. The sample includes about a million distinct CDR3 sequences, approximately 31% seen only once; the top ten take roughly 13%. After removal of 1 base from V and 4 bases from J, the junction contained 4 bases not matched to a gene. Per the germline V gene, CDR1 is SGHAT and CDR2 is FQNNGV. This CDR3 region has 15 residues. The specimen was cultured CD8+ T cells from PBMCs, collected from culture after CMV antigen stimulation. This sequence originates from a human donor in good health (CMV status not recorded). Some clones in this sample may be carry-over from other donors' samples. The chain recombines TRBV11-2 with TRBJ1-1; 9 bases are a match to TRBD1. CDR3 sequence reads: CASSLGRTGVTEAFF. CDR3 DNA sequence: TGTGCCAGCAGCTTAGGGCGGACAGGGGTCACTGAAGCTTTCTTT.